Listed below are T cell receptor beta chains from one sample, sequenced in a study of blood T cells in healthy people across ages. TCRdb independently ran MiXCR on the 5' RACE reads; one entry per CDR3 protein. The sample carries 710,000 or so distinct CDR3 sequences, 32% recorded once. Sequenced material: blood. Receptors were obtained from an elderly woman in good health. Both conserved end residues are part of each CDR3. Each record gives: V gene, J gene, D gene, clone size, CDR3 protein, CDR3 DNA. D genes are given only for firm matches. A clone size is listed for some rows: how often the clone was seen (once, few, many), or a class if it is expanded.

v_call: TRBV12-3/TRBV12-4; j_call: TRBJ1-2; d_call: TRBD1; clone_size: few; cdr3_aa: CASSPYGQGRYGYTF; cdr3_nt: TGTGCCAGCAGCCCTTACGGACAGGGCCGCTATGGCTACACCTTC
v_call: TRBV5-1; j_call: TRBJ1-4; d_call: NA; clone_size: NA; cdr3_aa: CASSLRSLGRSTNEKRFF; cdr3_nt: TGCGCCAGCAGCTTGCGTTCCCTCGGGCGATCAACTAATGAAAAACGGTTTTTT
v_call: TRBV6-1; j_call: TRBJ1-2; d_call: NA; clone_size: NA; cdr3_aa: CASRRAGLDGYTF; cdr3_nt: TGTGCCAGCCGGAGGGCAGGGCTTGATGGCTACACCTTC
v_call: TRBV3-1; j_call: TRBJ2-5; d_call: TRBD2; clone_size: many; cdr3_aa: CASSQTSGYQETQYF; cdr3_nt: TGTGCCAGCAGCCAAACTAGCGGGTACCAAGAGACCCAGTACTTC
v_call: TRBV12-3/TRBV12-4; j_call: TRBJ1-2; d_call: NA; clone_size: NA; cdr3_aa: CASRHRATYGYTF; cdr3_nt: TGTGCCAGCAGGCACAGGGCCACCTATGGCTACACCTTC
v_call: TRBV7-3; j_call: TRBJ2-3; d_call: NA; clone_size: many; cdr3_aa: CASSALPPSPDTQYF; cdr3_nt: TGTGCCAGCAGCGCCCTTCCCCCTAGCCCAGATACGCAGTATTTT
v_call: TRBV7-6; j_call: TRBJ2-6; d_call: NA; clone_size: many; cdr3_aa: CASSLSGSSGANVLTF; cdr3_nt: TGTGCCAGCAGCTTATCTGGCTCTTCCGGGGCCAACGTCCTGACTTTC
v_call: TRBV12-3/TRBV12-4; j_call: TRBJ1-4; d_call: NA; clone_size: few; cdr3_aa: CASSFPGPRELFF; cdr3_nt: TGTGCCAGCAGTTTTCCAGGGCCGAGGGAACTGTTTTTT
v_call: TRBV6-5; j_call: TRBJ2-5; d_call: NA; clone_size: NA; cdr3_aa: CASSSPGGASNEQYF; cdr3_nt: TGTGCCAGCAGTAGCCCTGGGGGCGCCTCCAATGAGCAGTACTTC
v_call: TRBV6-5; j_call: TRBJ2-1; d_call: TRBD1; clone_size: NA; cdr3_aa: CASSRSDRGAYNEQFF; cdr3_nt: TGTGCCAGCAGTAGGTCGGACAGGGGGGCCTACAATGAGCAGTTCTTC
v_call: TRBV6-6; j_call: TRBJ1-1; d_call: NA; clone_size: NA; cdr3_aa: CASSYSSGSREAFF; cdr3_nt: TGTGCCAGCAGTTACTCGAGCGGCAGTAGGGAAGCTTTCTTT
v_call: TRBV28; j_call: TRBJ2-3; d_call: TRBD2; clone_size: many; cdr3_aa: CASRLRGGSTDTQYF; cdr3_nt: TGTGCCAGCAGGCTGCGGGGGGGTAGCACAGATACGCAGTATTTT
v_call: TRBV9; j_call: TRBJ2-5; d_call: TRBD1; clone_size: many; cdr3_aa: CASSPTGTGEKTQYF; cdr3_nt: TGTGCCAGCAGCCCGACGGGGACAGGGGAAAAGACCCAGTACTTC
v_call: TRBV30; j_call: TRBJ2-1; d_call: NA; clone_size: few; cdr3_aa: CAWSAPTGARDEQFF; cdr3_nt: TGTGCCTGGAGTGCCCCGACTGGCGCTAGGGATGAGCAGTTCTTC
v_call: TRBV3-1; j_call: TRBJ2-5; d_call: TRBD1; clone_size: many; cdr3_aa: CASSQDRVTGGKIQETQYF; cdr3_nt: TGTGCCAGCAGCCAAGATCGGGTAACAGGGGGAAAAATCCAAGAGACCCAGTACTTC
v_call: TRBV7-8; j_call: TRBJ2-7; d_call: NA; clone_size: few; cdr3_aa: CASSLADIERGEQYF; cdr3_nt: TGTGCCAGCAGCTTAGCGGACATCGAAAGGGGCGAGCAGTACTTC
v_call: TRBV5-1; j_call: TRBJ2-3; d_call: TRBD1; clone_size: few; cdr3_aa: CASSLRTGGGTDTQYF; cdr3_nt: TGCGCCAGCAGCTTACGGACAGGGGGCGGGACAGATACGCAGTATTTT
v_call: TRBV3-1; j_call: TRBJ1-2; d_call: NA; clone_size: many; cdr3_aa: CASSQVSAGYTF; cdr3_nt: TGTGCCAGCAGCCAAGTTTCCGCAGGTTACACCTTC
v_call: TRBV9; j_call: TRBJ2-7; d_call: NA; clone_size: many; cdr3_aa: CASSVRDNVYEQYF; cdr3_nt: TGTGCCAGCAGCGTGCGGGACAACGTCTACGAGCAGTACTTC
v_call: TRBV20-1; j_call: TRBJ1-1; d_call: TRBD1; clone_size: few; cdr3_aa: CSAYRGPNTEAFF; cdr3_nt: TGCAGTGCTTACAGGGGGCCGAACACTGAAGCTTTCTTT
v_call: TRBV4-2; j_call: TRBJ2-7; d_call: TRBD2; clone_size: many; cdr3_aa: CASSQESGGGAVHEQYF; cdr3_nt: TGTGCCAGCAGCCAAGAGAGTGGCGGGGGGGCCGTCCACGAGCAGTACTTC
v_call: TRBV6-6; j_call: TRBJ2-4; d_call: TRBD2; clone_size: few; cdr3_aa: CASRGLVGVNVQYF; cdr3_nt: TGTGCCAGCAGGGGACTAGTGGGGGTAAACGTTCAGTACTTC
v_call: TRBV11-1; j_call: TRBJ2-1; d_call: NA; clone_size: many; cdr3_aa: CASSLVHGVYNEQFF; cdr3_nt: TGTGCCAGCAGCTTAGTCCACGGGGTCTACAATGAGCAGTTCTTC
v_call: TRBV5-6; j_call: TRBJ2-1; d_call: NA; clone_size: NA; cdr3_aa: CATQDSPSPYNEQFF; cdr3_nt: TGTGCCACCCAGGACAGCCCAAGTCCTTACAATGAGCAGTTCTTC
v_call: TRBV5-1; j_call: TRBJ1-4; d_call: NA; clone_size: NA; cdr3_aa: CASSVDSSRMSEKLFF; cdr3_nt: TGCGCCAGCAGCGTCGACAGTTCCCGAATGTCCGAAAAACTGTTTTTT
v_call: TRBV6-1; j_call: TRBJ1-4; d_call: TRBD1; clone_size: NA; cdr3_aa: CTSSETGTGDRKLFF; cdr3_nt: TGTACCAGCAGTGAGACCGGGACAGGGGATCGCAAACTGTTTTTT
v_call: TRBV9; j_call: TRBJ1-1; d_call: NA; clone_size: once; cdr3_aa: CASSVGGASNTEAFF; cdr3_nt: TGTGCCAGCAGCGTAGGGGGAGCATCAAACACTGAAGCTTTCTTT
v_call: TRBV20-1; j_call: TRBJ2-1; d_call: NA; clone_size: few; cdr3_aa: CSATLRGGQIYNEQFF; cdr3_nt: TGCAGTGCTACGCTACGGGGGGGACAGATTTACAATGAGCAGTTCTTC
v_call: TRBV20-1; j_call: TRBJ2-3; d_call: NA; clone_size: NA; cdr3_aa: CSAKSASESTDTQYF; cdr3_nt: TGCAGTGCGAAGTCGGCTAGCGAAAGCACAGATACGCAGTATTTT
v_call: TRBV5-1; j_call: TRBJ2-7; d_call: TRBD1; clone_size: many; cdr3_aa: CASSPGDRFHEQYF; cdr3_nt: TGCGCCAGCAGCCCGGGGGACAGGTTCCACGAGCAGTACTTC
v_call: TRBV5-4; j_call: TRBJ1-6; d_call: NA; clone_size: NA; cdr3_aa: CASSSWGEASDSPLHF; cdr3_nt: TGTGCCAGCAGCTCTTGGGGGGAAGCTTCTGATTCACCCCTCCACTTT
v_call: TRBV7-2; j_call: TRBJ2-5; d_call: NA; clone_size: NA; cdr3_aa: CASSLGPGAEQYF; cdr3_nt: TGTGCCAGCAGCTTAGGGCCGGGGGCTGAGCAGTACTTC
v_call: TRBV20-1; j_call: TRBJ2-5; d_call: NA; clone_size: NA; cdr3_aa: CSARGDMGIETQYF; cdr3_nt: TGCAGTGCTAGGGGGGATATGGGGATAGAGACCCAGTACTTC
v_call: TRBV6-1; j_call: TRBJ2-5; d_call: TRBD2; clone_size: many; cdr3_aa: CARTTSGGKQETQYF; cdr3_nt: TGTGCCAGGACTACTAGCGGGGGAAAGCAAGAGACCCAGTACTTC
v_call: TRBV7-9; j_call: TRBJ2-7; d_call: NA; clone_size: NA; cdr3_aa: CTSSSAGADEQYF; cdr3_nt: TGTACCAGCAGCTCTGCGGGGGCTGACGAGCAGTACTTC
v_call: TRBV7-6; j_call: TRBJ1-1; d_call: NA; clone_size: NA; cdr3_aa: CASSQKEGNTEAFF; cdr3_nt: TGTGCCAGCAGCCAAAAAGAAGGGAACACTGAAGCTTTCTTT
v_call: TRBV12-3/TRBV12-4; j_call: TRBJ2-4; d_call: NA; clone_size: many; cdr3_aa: CASKERNKNIQYF; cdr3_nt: TGTGCCAGCAAGGAACGGAATAAAAACATTCAGTACTTC
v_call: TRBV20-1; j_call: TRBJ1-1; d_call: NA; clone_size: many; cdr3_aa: CSAREREGYTEAFF; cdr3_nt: TGCAGTGCTAGGGAACGGGAGGGCTACACTGAAGCTTTCTTT
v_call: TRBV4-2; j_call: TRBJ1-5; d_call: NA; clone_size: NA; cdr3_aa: CASSQQPYEGQYQPQHF; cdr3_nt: TGTGCCAGCAGCCAGCAGCCCTATGAGGGCCAATATCAGCCCCAGCATTTT
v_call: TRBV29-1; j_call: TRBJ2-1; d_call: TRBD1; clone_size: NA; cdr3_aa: CSIRQGARNEQFF; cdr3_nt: TGCAGCATCAGACAGGGGGCGCGGAATGAGCAGTTCTTC
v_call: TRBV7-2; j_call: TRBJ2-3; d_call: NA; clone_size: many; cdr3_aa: CASSLRSGSRTDTQYF; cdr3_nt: TGTGCCAGCAGCTTAAGATCGGGCAGTCGCACAGATACGCAGTATTTT